A selection of T cell receptor beta chains follows, all from one sample in a study of blood T cells in healthy people across ages. MiXCR was run by TCRdb on the 5' RACE reads, yielding one entry per CDR3 protein. In the table there are about 900,000 distinct CDR3 sequences, about 48% of which are singletons. The source material was blood. These receptors were obtained from a man aged 25-40 years in good health. The conserved cysteine and the conserved F or W are not part of the CDR3 here. D genes are given only for firm matches. Clone size, where shown, is once, few, many, or a class for clones that have expanded.

CDR3,size,J,V,D
ASSFSRGAQY,once,TRBJ2-3,TRBV7-9,NA
RLSGQSSYEQY,few,TRBJ2-7,TRBV29-1,TRBD1
SAREPPSNQPQH,once,TRBJ1-5,TRBV20-1,NA
ASSLRQGMWGQF,NA,TRBJ2-1,TRBV5-6,NA
ASQPDGDGQPQH,many,TRBJ1-5,TRBV6-1,NA
ASSLVKTPNYGCT,NA,TRBJ1-2,TRBV7-2,NA
ASSQARTDYSPLH,few,TRBJ1-6,TRBV4-3,NA
ASSRGTSGVSTDTQY,NA,TRBJ2-3,TRBV4-2,TRBD2
SAIPGFDETF,NA,TRBJ1-1,TRBV20-1,NA
ASRAPGQTYSYT,few,TRBJ1-2,TRBV27,TRBD1
SAPRGGMNTEAF,NA,TRBJ1-1,TRBV20-1,NA
ASSPGTAPKEQY,few,TRBJ2-5,TRBV5-1,NA
ATSGSQGETQY,few,TRBJ2-5,TRBV12-3/TRBV12-4,NA
ASSKALRGANYGYT,NA,TRBJ1-2,TRBV6-1,NA
ASSRDRGPSSNQPQH,NA,TRBJ1-5,TRBV6-1,TRBD1
ASSRTGGNEKLF,few,TRBJ1-4,TRBV27,TRBD1
ASSFDGNNQPQH,NA,TRBJ1-5,TRBV6-5,NA
ASREDRGASYEQY,NA,TRBJ2-7,TRBV2,TRBD1
ASSGGTAYNWGF,NA,TRBJ2-1,TRBV2,NA
ASSLAGGSVRDTQY,NA,TRBJ2-3,TRBV5-1,NA
ASSSQLSLEQY,NA,TRBJ2-7,TRBV7-2,NA
ASSQESAPETQY,NA,TRBJ2-5,TRBV4-1,NA
ASSQMSGNEQY,NA,TRBJ2-7,TRBV3-1,TRBD2
ASSSAEETYEQY,few,TRBJ2-7,TRBV27,NA
ASSEAQVYEQY,NA,TRBJ2-7,TRBV2,NA